This TCR delta chain was sequenced in a study of gamma-delta T cells after stem cell transplantation (dated by TCRdb to the mid-2010s). From the cysteine through the phenylalanine, the CDR3 covers 19 amino acids. The kept DNA is CDR3 alone, 57 bases in frame from the first base. As encoded in the germline V gene, CDR1 is GEAIGNYY while CDR2 is EKD. V and J are trimmed by 0 bases and 0 bases, and the gene matches miss 12 bases of the junction. The library was built by means of RT-PCR. The sample was run on an Illumina MiSeq. Clones were re-identified by TCRdb from the public reads with CATT, and rows with the same DNA were merged. The sample contains 770 or so delta-chain clones, 2.8% of them found a single time. The top ten clones comprise approximately 57% of the sample. Compared with the rest of its sample, this clone is large (0.1 to 1%). Its antigen remains undetermined. One base away there is no much larger clone; base qualities are not given. Other DNA sequences from this sample encode an identical CDR3 as well.

Sequencing input: gamma-delta T cells. The chain is made from TRDV2 and TRDJ1, and 10 junction bases match TRDD3. This TCR was sampled from a human donor. It is not recorded whose cells these are; they may come from a transplant donor. The CDR3 in this case is CACDTVVGDTGPYTDKLIF. In nucleotides, the sequence is TGTGCCTGTGACACCGTGGTGGGGGATACAGGGCCGTACACCGATAAACTCATCTTT.